Detailed here is one T cell receptor beta chain. CDR3 length: 13 residues. V was trimmed by 4 bases and J by 4 bases, leaving 14 bases between them. The V gene's germline CDR1 is GTSNPN and CDR2 SVGIG (reference sequence). This specimen belongs to a study of blood T cell repertoires in COVID-19. Overall study context: PBMCs, B-cell-depleted T cells, or T cells were the source of the cDNA or gDNA that made up the material.

Profiled with immunoSEQ multiplex PCR; TCRdb holds only in-frame clones, not every one. The table shows some 190,000 clones, with approximately 81% occurring only once. The sequencing input was peripheral blood. The rearrangement uses TRBV30 and TRBJ2-7; D remains ambiguous. The receptor's source is a woman of 80 years or more with acute or convalescent COVID-19. For the CDR3, the DNA is TGTGCCTGGATGAGGCAACCCCATTACGAGCAGTACTTC. This codes for CAWMRQPHYEQYF.